This T cell receptor (beta chain) was recovered during a study of CD8 T cells in Susac syndrome. Germline CDR1 is LNHDA and CDR2 is SQIVND (reference sequence). V lost 0 bases and J lost 12; bases outside the gene matches: 4. CDR3 size: 14 residues. Reverse transcription of roughly 0.45 to 1 ug RNA was performed with random hexamers. Each CDR3 protein gets one entry after TCRdb re-called the immunoSEQ multiplex PCR reads with MiXCR. Of about 130,000 distinct CDR3 sequences in the sample, around 90% were seen once. This TCR was recovered from a human donor with multiple sclerosis. Sequences were obtained from CD8+ T cells from PBMCs. The V gene is TRBV19, the J gene TRBJ2-1; 11 positions match TRBD2. The CDR3 sequence: CASSIEGLAGGQFF. DNA for the CDR3: TGTGCCAGTAGTATAGAGGGCCTAGCGGGAGGGCAGTTCTTC. Filled out from reference TRBV19 and TRBJ2-1, the complete variable domain reads DGGITQSPKYLFRKEGQNVTLSCEQNLNHDAMYWYRQDPGQGLRLIYYSQIVNDFQKGDIAEGYSVSREKKESFPLTVTSAQKNPTAFYLCASSIEGLAGGQFFGPGTRLTVL.